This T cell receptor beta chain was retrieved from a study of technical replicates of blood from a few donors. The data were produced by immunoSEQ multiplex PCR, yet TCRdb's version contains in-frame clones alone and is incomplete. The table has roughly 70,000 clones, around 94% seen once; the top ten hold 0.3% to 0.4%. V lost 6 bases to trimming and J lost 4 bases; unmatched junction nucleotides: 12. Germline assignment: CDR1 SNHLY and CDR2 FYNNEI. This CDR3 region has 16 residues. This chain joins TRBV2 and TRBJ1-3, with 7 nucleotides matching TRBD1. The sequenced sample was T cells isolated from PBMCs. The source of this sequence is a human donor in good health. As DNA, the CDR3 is TGTGCCAGCAGCAAAAGACAGGGTCTATCGGGAAACACCATATATTTT. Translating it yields CASSKRQGLSGNTIYF.